A single sample gave rise to the 20 T cell receptor beta chains below, sequenced in a study of cytomegalovirus exposure and HLA in healthy donors. Amplification used 60 Vbeta primers and 13 Jbeta primers. Method: immunoSEQ multiplex PCR; TCRdb's copy keeps in-frame clones and lacks some. This table has 90,000 to 100,000 clones, roughly 80% appearing once. Specimen: PBMCs. The receptors stem from a woman aged 55-70 years in good health and CMV-seronegative.

The chain combines TRBV7-8 with TRBJ2-5; weak D call: TRBD2 (7 bases). This CDR3 comprises 15 residues. Trimming shortened V by 2 bases and J by 4 bases, and 14 bases separated the two germline ends. Germline CDR1 SGHVS, CDR2 FQNEAQ. In DNA, the CDR3 is TGTGCCAGCAGCTTAAAGGGGGGGCGCGGAGAGACCCAGTACTTC. Its translation is CASSLKGGRGETQYF.

The chain employs TRBV2 and TRBJ1-2; D gene uncertain. The CDR3 is 14 amino acids. Germline V gene data show CDR1 as SNHLY and CDR2 as FYNNEI. V dropped 4 bases and J dropped 0 bases, with 9 bases sitting between them. CDR3 protein: CASSGTGANYGYTF. DNA of the CDR3: TGTGCCAGCAGTGGGACGGGAGCTAACTATGGCTACACCTTC.

J is TRBJ2-1 and V is TRBV28; 10 positions agree with TRBD2. J gave up 7 bases and V 5 bases, and 8 bases lay outside the gene matches. This CDR3 contains 15 residues. Germline assignment: CDR1 MDHEN and CDR2 SYDVKM. Written as DNA, the CDR3 is TGTGCCAGCAGTCAAAGCGGGGGGGCAGAAAATGAGCAGTTCTTC. The encoded protein is CASSQSGGAENEQFF.

In its sample, this clone was seen a few times. The V gene is TRBV27, the J gene TRBJ1-1; no firm D call. CDR1 and CDR2 from the germline V gene are MNHEY and SMNVEV (reference sequence). Trimming removed 3 bases at V and 7 bases at J, with 6 bases between. The CDR3 covers 11 residues. CDR3 nucleotide sequence: TGTGCCAGCAGTTTTCTCGGTGAAGCTTTCTTT. Translated, it gives CASSFLGEAFF.

The gene calls are TRBV2 and TRBJ1-1, with D perhaps TRBD1 (5 bases). V was shortened by 2 bases and J by 3 bases, with 13 bases between the two germline ends. The CDR3 consists of 15 residues. CDR1 SNHLY and CDR2 FYNNEI come from the germline V gene. CDR3 protein: CASSEYAGLHTEAFF. DNA for the CDR3: TGTGCCAGCAGTGAATATGCAGGGCTCCACACTGAAGCTTTCTTT.

The chain has TRBV27 and TRBJ1-5; 7 bases line up with TRBD1. Germline CDR1 MNHEY, CDR2 SMNVEV (reference sequence). The CDR3 is 13 amino acids. V lost 5 bases, J lost 5 bases, and 3 bases stayed unmatched. Written as DNA, the CDR3 is TGTGCCAGCAGTGCAAGGGGGCATCAGCCCCAGCATTTT. Translating gives CASSARGHQPQHF.

This clone was seen only a few times. This chain connects TRBV9 to TRBJ1-2, with D unresolved. The CDR3 spans 13 residues. V lost 0 bases and J lost 1, with 4 bases in between. The germline gives CDR1 SGDLS, CDR2 YYNGEE. The CDR3 sequence is CASSVDNNYGYTF. The CDR3 region has the DNA TGTGCCAGCAGCGTAGATAATAACTATGGCTACACCTTC.

The chain links TRBV7-2 to TRBJ2-3; perhaps TRBD2 as D (5 bases). The germline V gene encodes CDR1 SGHTA and CDR2 FQGNSA. Trimming removed 7 bases from V and 5 bases from J, with 13 bases in between. The CDR3 has 13 amino acids. The CDR3 coding sequence is TGTGCCAGCACCGATGGGAGCGTAGATACGCAGTATTTT. As protein: CASTDGSVDTQYF.

The chain combines TRBV5-1 with TRBJ1-6, with a tentative D call TRBD1 (6 bases). This CDR3 comprises 15 residues. The germline CDR1 and CDR2 sequences are SGHRS and YFSETQ. The V end was cut by 1 base, the J end by 8 bases, with 13 bases between. The CDR3 coding sequence is TGCGCCAGCAGCTTGACAGGGAAGGGTTATTCACCCCTCCACTTT. Translation gives CASSLTGKGYSPLHF. Variable domain in full (rest from reference TRBV5-1 and TRBJ1-6): KAGVTQTPRYLIKTRGQQVTLSCSPISGHRSVSWYQQTPGQGLQFLFEYFSETQRNKGNFPGRFSGRQFSNSRSEMNVSTLELGDSALYLCASSLTGKGYSPLHFGNGTRLTVT.

V usage is TRBV28 and J usage is TRBJ2-3; D call uncertain. The germline gives CDR1 MDHEN, CDR2 SYDVKM. This CDR3 region has 14 residues. The germline V and J ends were trimmed by 10 bases and 0 bases, with 14 bases remaining between them. Here the CDR3 reads CATVGSSSTDTQYF. As DNA, the CDR3 is TGTGCCACCGTGGGCAGCTCTAGCACAGATACGCAGTATTTT. The variable domain in full, completed from reference TRBV28 and TRBJ2-3, reads DVKVTQSSRYLVKRTGEKVFLECVQDMDHENMFWYRQDPGLGLRLIYFSYDVKMKEKGDIPEGYSVSREKKERFSLILESASTNQTSMYLCATVGSSSTDTQYFGPGTRLTVL.

A few counts support this clone. Other DNA sequences within the sample encode an identical CDR3. V is TRBV6-5 and J is TRBJ2-1; D unclear. The length of the CDR3 is 15 residues. The V end lost 2 bases, the J end lost 0 bases, and 8 bases lay between the germline ends. The germline V gene has CDR1 MNHEY and CDR2 SVGAGI. The CDR3 sequence is CASSYSGSSYNEQFF. CDR3 nucleotide sequence: TGTGCCAGCAGTTACAGTGGTAGCTCCTACAATGAGCAGTTCTTC.

V gene TRBV5-4 combines with J gene TRBJ2-2; TRBD1 aligns across 7 bases. CDR3 length: 15 residues. V lost 4 bases and J lost 1; bases outside the gene matches: 4. The germline V gene has CDR1 SGHNT and CDR2 YYREEE (reference sequence). CDR3 sequence reads: CASSGNRGNTGELFF. CDR3 DNA sequence: TGTGCCAGCAGCGGAAACAGGGGGAACACCGGGGAGCTGTTTTTT.

The rearrangement uses TRBV4-3 and TRBJ1-4; a weak D match, TRBD1 (5 bases). Germline loops: CDR1 LGHNA, CDR2 YSLEER. The CDR3 length is 18 residues. With 3 bases removed from V and 5 bases from J, the gap between germline ends came to 22 bases. The CDR3 DNA follows: TGCGCCAGCAGCCAGGCTGGGGGACGGCGGAGGGGAAATGAAAAACTGTTTTTT. Amino acid sequence: CASSQAGGRRRGNEKLFF.

The V gene is TRBV2, the J gene TRBJ2-2, with D perhaps matching TRBD2 (6 bases). Trimming took 4 bases from V and 2 from J, leaving 11 bases between them. This CDR3 is 15 amino acids long. Per the germline V gene, CDR1 is SNHLY and CDR2 is FYNNEI. CDR3 in amino acids: CASSALASNTGELFF. CDR3 DNA sequence: TGTGCCAGCAGTGCCCTAGCGAGTAACACCGGGGAGCTGTTTTTT.

The gene calls are TRBV14 and TRBJ2-3; 8 positions agree with TRBD1. Trimming at V came to 6 bases and at J to 4 bases, leaving 6 bases not matched to a gene. Germline CDR1 is SGHDN and CDR2 is FVKESK. This CDR3 contains 14 residues. The CDR3 loop is CASSRSRGPDTQYF. CDR3 DNA sequence: TGTGCCAGCAGTCGGAGCAGGGGGCCAGATACGCAGTATTTT. The entire variable domain, with the rest obtained from reference TRBV14 and TRBJ2-3, is as follows: EAGVTQFPSHSVIEKGQTVTLRCDPISGHDNLYWYRRVMGKEIKFLLHFVKESKQDESGMPNNRFLAERTGGTYSTLKVQPAELEDSGVYFCASSRSRGPDTQYFGPGTRLTVL.

The V call is TRBV19, the J call TRBJ2-7; a weak D match, TRBD2 (6 bases). Germline V gene sequence: CDR1 LNHDA, CDR2 SQIVND (reference sequence). This CDR3 has 14 residues. Trimming pared 5 bases from V and 2 bases from J, leaving 13 bases between. The CDR3 spells CASSARDFTYEQYF. The CDR3 DNA follows: TGTGCCAGTAGTGCCCGGGACTTCACCTACGAGCAGTACTTC.

J is TRBJ1-5 and V is TRBV15; 10 positions match TRBD1. V shed 1 base, J shed 2 bases, and the junction held 8 bases outside the gene matches. Germline assignment: CDR1 LNHNV and CDR2 YYDKDF (reference sequence). There are 18 residues in the CDR3. Here the CDR3 DNA reads TGTGCCACCAGCAGAGCCGGGACAGGGGTAAGTCGCAATCAGCCCCAGCATTTT. This sequence encodes CATSRAGTGVSRNQPQHF. Looking up the rest from reference TRBV15 and TRBJ1-5 gives the full variable domain: DAMVIQNPRYQVTQFGKPVTLSCSQTLNHNVMYWYQQKSSQAPKLLFHYYDKDFNNEADTPDNFQSRRPNTSFCFLDIRSPGLGDTAMYLCATSRAGTGVSRNQPQHFGDGTRLSIL.

The chain employs TRBV6-5 and TRBJ1-2; TRBD1 is a possible D gene (6 bases). Germline-derived CDR1 and CDR2 are MNHEY and SVGAGI. V dropped 10 bases and J dropped 2 bases, with 8 bases sitting between them. This CDR3 contains 11 residues. The CDR3 region is CATRGNYGYTF. The CDR3 nucleotides are TGTGCCACGAGGGGGAACTATGGCTACACCTTC.

This clone occurred a few times. The rearrangement uses TRBV4-3 and TRBJ1-4; D is perhaps TRBD1 (5 bases). CDR1 is LGHNA, CDR2 YSLEER, per germline. Trimming left V 3 bases short and J 3 bases short, with 11 bases between. The CDR3 covers 15 residues. CDR3 sequence (DNA): TGCGCCAGCAGCCATTCGACAGACTCTAATGAAAAACTGTTTTTT. It translates to CASSHSTDSNEKLFF.

This chain connects TRBV5-6 to TRBJ1-2; no clear D. Deletions cut 4 bases from V and 0 bases from J, with 16 bases between. This CDR3 contains 16 residues. From germline, CDR1 is SGHDT and CDR2 YYEEEE. Here the CDR3 DNA reads TGTGCCAGCAGCCGTCTCGGGGAAGTAGCTAACTATGGCTACACCTTC. The encoded protein is CASSRLGEVANYGYTF. The full variable domain, its missing parts supplied by reference TRBV5-6 and TRBJ1-2, is DAGVTQSPTHLIKTRGQQVTLRCSPKSGHDTVSWYQQALGQGPQFIFQYYEEEERQRGNFPDRFSGHQFPNYSSELNVNALLLGDSALYLCASSRLGEVANYGYTFGSGTRLTVV.